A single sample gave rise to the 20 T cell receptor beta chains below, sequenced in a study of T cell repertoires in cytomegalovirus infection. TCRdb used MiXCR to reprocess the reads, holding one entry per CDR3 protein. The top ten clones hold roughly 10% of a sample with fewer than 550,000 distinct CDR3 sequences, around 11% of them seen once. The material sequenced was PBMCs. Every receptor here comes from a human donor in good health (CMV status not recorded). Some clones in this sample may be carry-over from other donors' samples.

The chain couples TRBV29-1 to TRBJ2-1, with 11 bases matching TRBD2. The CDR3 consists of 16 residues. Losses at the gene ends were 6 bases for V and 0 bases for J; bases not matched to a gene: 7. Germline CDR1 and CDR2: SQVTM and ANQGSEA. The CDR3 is CSVNSGGASSYNEQFF. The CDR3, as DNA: TGCAGCGTCAATAGCGGGGGGGCCAGCTCCTACAATGAGCAGTTCTTC.

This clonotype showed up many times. The CDR3 region has the DNA TGTGCCAGTAGTATATTAGGGAGCTCCTACGAGCAGTACTTC. Translated: CASSILGSSYEQYF. The rearrangement uses TRBV19 and TRBJ2-7, with a weak D call TRBD2 (5 bases). This CDR3 has 14 residues. Germline V gives CDR1 LNHDA, CDR2 SQIVND (reference sequence). Trimming removed 2 bases at V and 0 bases at J, with 8 bases between.

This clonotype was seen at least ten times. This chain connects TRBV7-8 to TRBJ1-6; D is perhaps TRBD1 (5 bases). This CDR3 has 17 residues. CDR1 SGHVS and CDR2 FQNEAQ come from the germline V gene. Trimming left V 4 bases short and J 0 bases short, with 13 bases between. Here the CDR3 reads CASSSLGGSSYNSPLHF. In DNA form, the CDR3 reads TGTGCCAGCAGCTCCCTCGGGGGTAGCTCCTATAATTCACCCCTCCACTTT.

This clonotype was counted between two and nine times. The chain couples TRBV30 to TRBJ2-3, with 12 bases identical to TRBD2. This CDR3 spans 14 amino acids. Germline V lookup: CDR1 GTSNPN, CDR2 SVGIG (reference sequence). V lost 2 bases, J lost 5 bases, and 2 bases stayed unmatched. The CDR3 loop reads CAWSILAGGDTQYF. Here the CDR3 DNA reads TGTGCCTGGAGTATACTAGCGGGAGGAGATACGCAGTATTTT.

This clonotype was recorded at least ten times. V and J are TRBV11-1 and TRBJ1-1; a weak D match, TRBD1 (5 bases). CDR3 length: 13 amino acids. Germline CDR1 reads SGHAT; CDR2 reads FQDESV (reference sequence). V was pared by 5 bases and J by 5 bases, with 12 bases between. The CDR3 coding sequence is TGTGCCAGCAGCCTCCAGGGAAAGACTGAAGCTTTCTTT. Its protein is CASSLQGKTEAFF.

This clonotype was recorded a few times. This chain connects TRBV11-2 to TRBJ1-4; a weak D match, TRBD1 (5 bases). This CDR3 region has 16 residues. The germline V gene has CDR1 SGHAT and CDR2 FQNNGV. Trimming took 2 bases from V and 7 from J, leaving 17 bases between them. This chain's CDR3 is CASSLQRGEATEKLFF. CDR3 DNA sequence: TGTGCCAGCAGCTTACAAAGGGGAGAGGCGACTGAAAAACTGTTTTTT. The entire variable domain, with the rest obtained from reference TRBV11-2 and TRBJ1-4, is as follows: EAGVAQSPRYKIIEKRQSVAFWCNPISGHATLYWYQQILGQGPKLLIQFQNNGVVDDSQLPKDRFSAERLKGVDSTLKIQPAKLEDSAVYLCASSLQRGEATEKLFFGSGTQLSVL.

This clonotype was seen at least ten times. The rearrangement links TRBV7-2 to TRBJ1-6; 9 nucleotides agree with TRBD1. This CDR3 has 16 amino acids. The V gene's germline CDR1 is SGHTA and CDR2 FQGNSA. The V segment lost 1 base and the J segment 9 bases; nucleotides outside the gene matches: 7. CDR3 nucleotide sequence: TGTGCCAGCAGCTTAGGATTCGGGACAGGGACTTCACCCCTCCACTTT. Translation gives CASSLGFGTGTSPLHF.

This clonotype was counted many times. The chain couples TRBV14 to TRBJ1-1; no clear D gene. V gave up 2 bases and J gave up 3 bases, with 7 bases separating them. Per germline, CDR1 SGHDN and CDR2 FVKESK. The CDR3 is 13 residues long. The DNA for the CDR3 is TGTGCCAGCAGCCAAAGAGGGTACACTGAAGCTTTCTTT. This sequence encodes CASSQRGYTEAFF.

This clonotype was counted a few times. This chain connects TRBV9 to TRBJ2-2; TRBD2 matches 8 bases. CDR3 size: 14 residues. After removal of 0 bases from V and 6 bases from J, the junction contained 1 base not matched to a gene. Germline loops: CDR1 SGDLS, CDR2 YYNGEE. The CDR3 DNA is TGTGCCAGCAGCGTAGGACTAGCGTCCGGGGAGCTGTTTTTT. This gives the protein CASSVGLASGELFF.

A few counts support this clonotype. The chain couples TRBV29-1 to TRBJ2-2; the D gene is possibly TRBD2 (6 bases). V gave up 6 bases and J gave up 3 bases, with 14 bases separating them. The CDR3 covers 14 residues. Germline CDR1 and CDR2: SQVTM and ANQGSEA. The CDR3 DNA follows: TGCAGCGTCTTAAGCGGGTCTTACACCGGGGAGCTGTTTTTT. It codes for CSVLSGSYTGELFF.

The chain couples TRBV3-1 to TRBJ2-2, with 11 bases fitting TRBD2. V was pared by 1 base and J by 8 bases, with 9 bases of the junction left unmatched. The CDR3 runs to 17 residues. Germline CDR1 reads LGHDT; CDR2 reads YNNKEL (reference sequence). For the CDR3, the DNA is TGTGCCAGCAGCCAAGCGAGACTAGCGGGAAGGTCGGGGGAGCTGTTTTTT. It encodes CASSQARLAGRSGELFF. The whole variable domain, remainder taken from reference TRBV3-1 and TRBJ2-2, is DTAVSQTPKYLVTQMGNDKSIKCEQNLGHDTMYWYKQDSKKFLKIMFSYNNKELIINETVPNRFSPKSPDKAHLNLHINSLELGDSAVYFCASSQARLAGRSGELFFGEGSRLTVL.

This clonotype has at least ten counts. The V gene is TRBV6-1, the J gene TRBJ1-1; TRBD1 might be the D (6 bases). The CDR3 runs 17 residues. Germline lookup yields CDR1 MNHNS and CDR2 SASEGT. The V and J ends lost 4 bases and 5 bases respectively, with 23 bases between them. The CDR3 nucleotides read TGTGCCAGCAGTGGGAGGGGGGCAAGAGAGTCCCTAACTGAAGCTTTCTTT. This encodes CASSGRGARESLTEAFF.

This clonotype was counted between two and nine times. CDR3 residues: CASSPPGHYEQYF. DNA for the CDR3: TGTGCCAGCAGCCCTCCGGGACACTACGAGCAGTACTTC. The chain is built from TRBV3-1 and TRBJ2-7; tentatively, D is TRBD1 (6 bases). Germline CDR1 reads LGHDT; CDR2 reads YNNKEL (reference sequence). The CDR3 runs 13 residues. V gave up 4 bases and J gave up 3 bases, with 10 bases separating them.

As DNA, the CDR3 is TGTGCCAGCAGCTTAGGTAGCGGGATCATCTACGAGCAGTACTTC. Translation gives CASSLGSGIIYEQYF. The chain uses TRBV13 and TRBJ2-7; 8 nucleotides match TRBD2. The CDR3 is 15 amino acids. The ends lost 0 bases at V and 3 bases at J; junction bases unmatched: 4. Germline V lookup: CDR1 PRHDT, CDR2 FYEKMQ (reference sequence).

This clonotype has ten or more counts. CDR3 bases: TGCAGTGCCAGTCGTAGCGGGGGAGTCTTAGAGACCCAGTACTTC. Its protein product is CSASRSGGVLETQYF. The genes are TRBV20-1 and TRBJ2-5; 9 nucleotides match TRBD2. V dropped 6 bases and J dropped 4; count of bases not matched to a gene: 12. The CDR3 loop spans 15 amino acids. Germline lookup yields CDR1 DFQATT and CDR2 SNEGSKA (reference sequence).

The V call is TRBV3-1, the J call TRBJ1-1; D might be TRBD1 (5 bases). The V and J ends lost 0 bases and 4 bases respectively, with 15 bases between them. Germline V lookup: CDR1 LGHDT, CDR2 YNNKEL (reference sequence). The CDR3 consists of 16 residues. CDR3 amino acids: CASSQDAGALGTEAFF. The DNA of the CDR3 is TGTGCCAGCAGCCAAGATGCCGGGGCCTTGGGCACTGAAGCTTTCTTT.

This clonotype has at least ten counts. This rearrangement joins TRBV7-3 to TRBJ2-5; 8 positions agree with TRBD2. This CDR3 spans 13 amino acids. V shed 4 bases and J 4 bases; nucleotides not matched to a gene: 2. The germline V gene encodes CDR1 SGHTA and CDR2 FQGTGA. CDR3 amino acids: CASSSGLVETQYF. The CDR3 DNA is TGTGCCAGCAGCTCGGGACTAGTAGAGACCCAGTACTTC.

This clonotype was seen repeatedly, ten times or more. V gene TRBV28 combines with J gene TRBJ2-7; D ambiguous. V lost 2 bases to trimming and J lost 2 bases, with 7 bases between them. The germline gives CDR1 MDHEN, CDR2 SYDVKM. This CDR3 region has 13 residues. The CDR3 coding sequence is TGTGCCAGCAGTTTACTAAGGGCCTACGAGCAGTACTTC. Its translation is CASSLLRAYEQYF.

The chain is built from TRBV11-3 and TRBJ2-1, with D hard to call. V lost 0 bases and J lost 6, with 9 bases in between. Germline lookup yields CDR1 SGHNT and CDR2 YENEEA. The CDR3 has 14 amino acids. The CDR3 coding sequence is TGTGCCAGCAGCTTAGACGCAAGCAGCAATGAGCAGTTCTTC. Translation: CASSLDASSNEQFF.

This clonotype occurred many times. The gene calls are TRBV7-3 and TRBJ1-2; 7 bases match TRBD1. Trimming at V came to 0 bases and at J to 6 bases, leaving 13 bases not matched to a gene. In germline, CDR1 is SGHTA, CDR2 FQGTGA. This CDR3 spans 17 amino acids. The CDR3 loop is CASSLTPTFDREDGYTF. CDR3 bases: TGTGCCAGCAGCTTAACCCCTACCTTCGACAGGGAGGATGGCTACACCTTC.